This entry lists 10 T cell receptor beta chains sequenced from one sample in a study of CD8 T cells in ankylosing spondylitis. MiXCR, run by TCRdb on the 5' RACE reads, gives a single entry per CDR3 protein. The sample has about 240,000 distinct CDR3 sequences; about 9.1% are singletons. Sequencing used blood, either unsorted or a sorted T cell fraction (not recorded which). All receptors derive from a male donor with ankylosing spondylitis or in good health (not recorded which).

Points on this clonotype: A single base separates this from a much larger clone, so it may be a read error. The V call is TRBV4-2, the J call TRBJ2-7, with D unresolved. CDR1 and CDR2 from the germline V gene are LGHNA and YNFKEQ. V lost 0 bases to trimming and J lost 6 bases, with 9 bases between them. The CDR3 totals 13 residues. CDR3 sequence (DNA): TGTGCCAGCAGCCAAGAACCAGCCCCCGAGCAGTACTTC. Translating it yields CASSQEPAPEQYF.

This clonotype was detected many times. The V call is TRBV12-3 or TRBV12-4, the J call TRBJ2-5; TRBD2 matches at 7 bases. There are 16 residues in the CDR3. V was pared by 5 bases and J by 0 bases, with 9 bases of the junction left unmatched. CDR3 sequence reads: CASSRWGGTDQETQYF. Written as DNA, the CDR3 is TGTGCCAGCAGTCGATGGGGGGGGACTGACCAAGAGACCCAGTACTTC.

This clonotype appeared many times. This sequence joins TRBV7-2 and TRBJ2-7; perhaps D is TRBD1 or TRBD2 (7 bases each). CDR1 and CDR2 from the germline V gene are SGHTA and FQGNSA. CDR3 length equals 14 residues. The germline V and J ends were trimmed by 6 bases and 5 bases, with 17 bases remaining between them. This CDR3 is CASSPRAGQNEQYF. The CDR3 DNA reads TGTGCCAGCAGTCCTCGAGCGGGACAGAACGAGCAGTACTTC.

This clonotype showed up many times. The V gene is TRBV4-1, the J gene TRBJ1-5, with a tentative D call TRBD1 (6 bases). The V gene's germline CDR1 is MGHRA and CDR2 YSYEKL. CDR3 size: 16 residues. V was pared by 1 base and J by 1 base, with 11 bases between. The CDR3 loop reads CASSQGGGRSNQPQHF. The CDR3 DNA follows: TGCGCCAGCAGCCAAGGAGGGGGTAGGAGCAATCAGCCCCAGCATTTT.

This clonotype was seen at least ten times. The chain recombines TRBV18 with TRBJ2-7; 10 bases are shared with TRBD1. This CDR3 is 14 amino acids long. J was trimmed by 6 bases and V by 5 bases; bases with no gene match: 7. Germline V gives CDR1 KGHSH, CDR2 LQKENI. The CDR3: CASSEGTGATEQYF. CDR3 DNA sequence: TGTGCCAGCTCAGAAGGGACAGGGGCCACCGAGCAGTACTTC.

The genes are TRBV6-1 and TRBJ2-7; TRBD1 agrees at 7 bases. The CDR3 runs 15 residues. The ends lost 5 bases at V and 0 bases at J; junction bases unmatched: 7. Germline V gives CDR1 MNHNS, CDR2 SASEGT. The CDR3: CASSPIWDSSYEQYF. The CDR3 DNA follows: TGTGCCAGCAGTCCAATTTGGGACAGCTCCTACGAGCAGTACTTC.

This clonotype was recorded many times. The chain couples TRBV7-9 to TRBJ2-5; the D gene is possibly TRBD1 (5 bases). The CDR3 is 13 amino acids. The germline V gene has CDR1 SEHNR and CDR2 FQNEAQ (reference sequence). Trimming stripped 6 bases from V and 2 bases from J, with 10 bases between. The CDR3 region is CASRRRQQETQYF. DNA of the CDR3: TGTGCCAGCAGGCGGAGACAGCAAGAGACCCAGTACTTC.

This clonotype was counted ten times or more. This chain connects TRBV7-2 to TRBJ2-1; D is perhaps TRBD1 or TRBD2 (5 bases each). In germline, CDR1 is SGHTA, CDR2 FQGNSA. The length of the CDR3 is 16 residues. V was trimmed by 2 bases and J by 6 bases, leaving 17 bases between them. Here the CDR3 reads CASSLRQPSGGNEQFF. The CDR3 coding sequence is TGTGCCAGCAGCTTAAGGCAGCCTAGTGGGGGCAATGAGCAGTTCTTC.

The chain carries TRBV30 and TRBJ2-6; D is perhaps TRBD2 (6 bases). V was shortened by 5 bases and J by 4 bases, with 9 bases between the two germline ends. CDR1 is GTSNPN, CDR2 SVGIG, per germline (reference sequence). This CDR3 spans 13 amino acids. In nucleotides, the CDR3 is TGTGCCTGGTGGGGGGTGGGGGCCAACGTCCTGACTTTC. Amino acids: CAWWGVGANVLTF.

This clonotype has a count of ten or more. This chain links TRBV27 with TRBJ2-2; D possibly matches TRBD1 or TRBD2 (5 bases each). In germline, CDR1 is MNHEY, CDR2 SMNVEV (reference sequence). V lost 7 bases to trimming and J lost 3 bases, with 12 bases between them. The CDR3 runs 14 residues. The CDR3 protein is CASTPRGDTGELFF. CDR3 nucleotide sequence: TGTGCCAGCACCCCGAGAGGGGACACCGGGGAGCTGTTTTTT.